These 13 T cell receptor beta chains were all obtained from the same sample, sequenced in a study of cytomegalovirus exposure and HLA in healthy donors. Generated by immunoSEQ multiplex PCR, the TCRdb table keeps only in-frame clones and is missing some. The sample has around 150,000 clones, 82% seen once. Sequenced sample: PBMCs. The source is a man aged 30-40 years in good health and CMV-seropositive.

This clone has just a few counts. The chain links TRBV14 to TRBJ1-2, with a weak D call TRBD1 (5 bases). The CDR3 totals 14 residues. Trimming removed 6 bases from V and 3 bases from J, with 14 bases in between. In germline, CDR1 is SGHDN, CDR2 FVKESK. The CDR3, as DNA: TGTGCCAGCAGTCGGCTGGGGGGGGACTATGGCTACACCTTC. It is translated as CASSRLGGDYGYTF.

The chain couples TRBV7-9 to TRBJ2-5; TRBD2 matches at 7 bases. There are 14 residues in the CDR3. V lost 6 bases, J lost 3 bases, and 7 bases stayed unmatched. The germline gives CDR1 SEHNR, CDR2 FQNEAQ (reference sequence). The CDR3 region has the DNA TGTGCCAGCAGTCCGGGGGGACTGAAAGAGACCCAGTACTTC. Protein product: CASSPGGLKETQYF.

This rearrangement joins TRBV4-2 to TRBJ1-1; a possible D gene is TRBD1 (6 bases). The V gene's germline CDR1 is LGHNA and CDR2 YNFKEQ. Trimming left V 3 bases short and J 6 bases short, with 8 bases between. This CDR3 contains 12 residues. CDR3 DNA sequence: TGTGCCAGCAGCCAGCAGGGGTCTGAAGCTTTCTTT. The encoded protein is CASSQQGSEAFF.

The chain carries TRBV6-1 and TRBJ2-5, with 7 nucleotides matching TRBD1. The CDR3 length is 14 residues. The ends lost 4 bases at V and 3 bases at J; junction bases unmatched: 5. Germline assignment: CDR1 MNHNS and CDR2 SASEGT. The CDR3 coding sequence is TGTGCCAGCAGTGGCCAGGGGGTCAAAGAGACCCAGTACTTC. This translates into CASSGQGVKETQYF.

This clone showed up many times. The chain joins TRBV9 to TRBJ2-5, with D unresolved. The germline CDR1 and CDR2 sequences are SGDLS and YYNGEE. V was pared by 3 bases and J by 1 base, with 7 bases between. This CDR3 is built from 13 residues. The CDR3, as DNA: TGTGCCAGCAGCGCTGGCCCCCAAGAGACCCAGTACTTC. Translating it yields CASSAGPQETQYF.

This CDR3 is CASSPTGQGARGTQYF. Written as DNA, the CDR3 is TGTGCCAGCTCACCCACGGGACAGGGGGCGCGGGGGACGCAGTATTTT. V and J are TRBV18 and TRBJ2-3, with 12 positions matching TRBD1. The CDR3 totals 16 residues. V lost 3 bases and J lost 9; bases outside the gene matches: 10. Germline V lookup: CDR1 KGHSH, CDR2 LQKENI.

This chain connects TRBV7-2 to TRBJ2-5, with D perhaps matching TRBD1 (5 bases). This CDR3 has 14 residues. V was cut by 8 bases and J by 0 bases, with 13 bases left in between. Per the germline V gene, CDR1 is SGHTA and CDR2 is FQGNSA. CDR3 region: CASSFDSYQETQYF. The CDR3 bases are TGTGCCAGCTCCTTCGACAGTTACCAAGAGACCCAGTACTTC. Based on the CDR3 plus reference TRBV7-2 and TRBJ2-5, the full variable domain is GAGVSQSPSNKVTEKGKDVELRCDPISGHTALYWYRQSLGQGLEFLIYFQGNSAPDKSGLPSDRFSAERTGGSVSTLTIQRTQQEDSAVYLCASSFDSYQETQYFGPGTRLLVL.

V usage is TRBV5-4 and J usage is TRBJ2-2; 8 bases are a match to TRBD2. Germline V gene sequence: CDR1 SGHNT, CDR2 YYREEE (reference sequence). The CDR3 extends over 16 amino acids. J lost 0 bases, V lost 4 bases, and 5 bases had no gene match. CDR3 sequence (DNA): TGTGCCAGCAGCGGCCAGACTAGCGCGAACACCGGGGAGCTGTTTTTT. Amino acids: CASSGQTSANTGELFF.

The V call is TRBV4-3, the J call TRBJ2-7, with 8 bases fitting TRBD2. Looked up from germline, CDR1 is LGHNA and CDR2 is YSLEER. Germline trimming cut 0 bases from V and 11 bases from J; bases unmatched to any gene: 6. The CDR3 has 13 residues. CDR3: CASSQEAGGREYF. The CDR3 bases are TGCGCCAGCAGCCAAGAGGCGGGGGGCCGGGAGTACTTC.

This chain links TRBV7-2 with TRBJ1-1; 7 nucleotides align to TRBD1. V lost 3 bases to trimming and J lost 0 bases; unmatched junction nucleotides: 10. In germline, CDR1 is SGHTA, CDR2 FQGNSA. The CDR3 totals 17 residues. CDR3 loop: CASSFVVGTDMNTEAFF. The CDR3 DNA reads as TGTGCCAGCAGCTTCGTTGTGGGGACAGACATGAACACTGAAGCTTTCTTT.

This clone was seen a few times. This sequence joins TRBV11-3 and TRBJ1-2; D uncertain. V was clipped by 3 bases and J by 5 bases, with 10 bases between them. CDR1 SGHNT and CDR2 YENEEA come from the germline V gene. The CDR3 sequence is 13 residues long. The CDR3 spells CASSLSAGYGYTF. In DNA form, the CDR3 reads TGTGCCAGCAGCTTGAGTGCCGGTTATGGCTACACCTTC.

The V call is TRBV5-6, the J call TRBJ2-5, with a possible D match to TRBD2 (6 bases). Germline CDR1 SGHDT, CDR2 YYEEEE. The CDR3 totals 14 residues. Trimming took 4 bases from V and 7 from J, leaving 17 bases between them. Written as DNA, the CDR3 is TGTGCCAGCAGCCCGGGGGTTGATGAGGGGACCCAGTACTTC. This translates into CASSPGVDEGTQYF.

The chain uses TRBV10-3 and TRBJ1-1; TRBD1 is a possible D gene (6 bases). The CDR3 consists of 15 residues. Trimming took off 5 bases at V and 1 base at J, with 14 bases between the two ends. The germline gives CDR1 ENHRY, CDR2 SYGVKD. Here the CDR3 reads CAISRMGAANTEAFF. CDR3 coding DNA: TGTGCCATCAGTAGAATGGGGGCGGCGAACACTGAAGCTTTCTTT.